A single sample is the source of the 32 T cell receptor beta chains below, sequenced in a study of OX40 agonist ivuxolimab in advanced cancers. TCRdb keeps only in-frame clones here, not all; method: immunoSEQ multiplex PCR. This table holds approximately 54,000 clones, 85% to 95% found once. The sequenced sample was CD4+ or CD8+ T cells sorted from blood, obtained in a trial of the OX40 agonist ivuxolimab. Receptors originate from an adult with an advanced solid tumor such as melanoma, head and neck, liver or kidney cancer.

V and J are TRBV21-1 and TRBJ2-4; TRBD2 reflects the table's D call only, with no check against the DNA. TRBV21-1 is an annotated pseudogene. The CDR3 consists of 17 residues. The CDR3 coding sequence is TGTGCCAGCAGCAAACCCACTGAGAAGCTAGCCAAAAACATTCAGTACTTC. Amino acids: CASSKPTEKLAKNIQYF.

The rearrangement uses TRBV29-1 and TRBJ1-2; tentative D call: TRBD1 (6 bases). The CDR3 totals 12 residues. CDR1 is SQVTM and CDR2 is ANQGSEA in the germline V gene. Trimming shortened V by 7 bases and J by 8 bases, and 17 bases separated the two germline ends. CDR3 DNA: TGCAGCGCTCTACAGGGTCTACGAGGCTACACCTTC. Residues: CSALQGLRGYTF. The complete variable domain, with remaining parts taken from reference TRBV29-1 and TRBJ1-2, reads SAVISQKPSRDICQRGTSLTIQCQVDSQVTMMFWYRQQPGQSLTLIATANQGSEATYESGFVIDKFPISRPNLTFSTLTVSNMSPEDSSIYLCSALQGLRGYTFGSGTRLTVV.

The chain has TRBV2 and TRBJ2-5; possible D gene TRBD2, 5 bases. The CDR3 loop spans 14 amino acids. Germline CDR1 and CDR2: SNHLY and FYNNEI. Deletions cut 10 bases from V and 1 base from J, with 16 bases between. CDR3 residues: CATPPRGPQETQYF. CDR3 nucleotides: TGTGCCACCCCCCCTCGGGGTCCCCAAGAGACCCAGTACTTC.

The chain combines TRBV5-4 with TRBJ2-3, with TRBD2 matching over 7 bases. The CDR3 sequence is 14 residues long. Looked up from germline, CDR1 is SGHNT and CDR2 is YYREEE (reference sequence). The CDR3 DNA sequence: TGTGCTCTCGAGGAGACGGGAGGTGCAGATACGCAGTATTTT. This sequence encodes CALEETGGADTQYF.

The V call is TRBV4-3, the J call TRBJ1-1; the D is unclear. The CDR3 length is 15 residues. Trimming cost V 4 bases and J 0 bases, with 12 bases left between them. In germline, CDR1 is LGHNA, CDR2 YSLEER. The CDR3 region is CASSPESEMNTEAFF. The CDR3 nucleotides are TGCGCCAGCAGCCCCGAGAGTGAGATGAACACTGAAGCTTTCTTT.

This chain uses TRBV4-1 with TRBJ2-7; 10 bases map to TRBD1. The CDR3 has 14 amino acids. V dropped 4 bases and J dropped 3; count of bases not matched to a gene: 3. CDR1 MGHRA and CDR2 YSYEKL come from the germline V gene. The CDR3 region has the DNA TGCGCCAGCAGCCCGGACAGGGGGGACTACGAGCAGTACTTC. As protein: CASSPDRGDYEQYF.

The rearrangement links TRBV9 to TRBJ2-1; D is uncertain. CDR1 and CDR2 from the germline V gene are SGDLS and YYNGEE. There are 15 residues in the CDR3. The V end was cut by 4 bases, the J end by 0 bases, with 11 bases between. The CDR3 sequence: CASSPEGNSYNEQFF. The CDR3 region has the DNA TGTGCCAGCAGCCCCGAAGGGAACTCCTACAATGAGCAGTTCTTC.

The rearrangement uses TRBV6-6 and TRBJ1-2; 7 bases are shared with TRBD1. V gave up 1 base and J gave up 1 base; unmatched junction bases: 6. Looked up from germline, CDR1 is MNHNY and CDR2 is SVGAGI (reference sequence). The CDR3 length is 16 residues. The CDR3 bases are TGTGCCAGCAGTTACTTCCGGGACAGTCTTAACTATGGCTACACCTTC. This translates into CASSYFRDSLNYGYTF.

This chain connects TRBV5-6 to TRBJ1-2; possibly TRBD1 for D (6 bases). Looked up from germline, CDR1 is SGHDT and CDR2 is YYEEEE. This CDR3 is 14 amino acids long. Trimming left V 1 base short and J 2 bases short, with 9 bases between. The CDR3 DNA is TGTGCCAGCAGCTTGAGGACAGTCAACTATGGCTACACCTTC. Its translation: CASSLRTVNYGYTF.

In DNA, the CDR3 is TGTGCCAGCAGCTCTGGTCCCCGGCGGGACACTGAAGCTTTCTTT. Its protein is CASSSGPRRDTEAFF. The gene calls are TRBV5-6 and TRBJ1-1; D gene unclear. This CDR3 has 15 amino acids. V was shortened by 3 bases and J by 3 bases, with 15 bases between the two germline ends. Germline V lookup: CDR1 SGHDT, CDR2 YYEEEE. The full variable domain, rest sourced from reference TRBV5-6 and TRBJ1-1, is DAGVTQSPTHLIKTRGQQVTLRCSPKSGHDTVSWYQQALGQGPQFIFQYYEEEERQRGNFPDRFSGHQFPNYSSELNVNALLLGDSALYLCASSSGPRRDTEAFFGQGTRLTVV.

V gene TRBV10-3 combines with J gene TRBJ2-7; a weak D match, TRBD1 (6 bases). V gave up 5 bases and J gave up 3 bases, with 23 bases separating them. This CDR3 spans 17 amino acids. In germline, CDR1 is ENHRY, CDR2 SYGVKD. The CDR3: CAISPDSGTNSFYEQYF. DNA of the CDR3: TGTGCCATCAGTCCGGATTCCGGGACAAACTCATTCTACGAGCAGTACTTC.

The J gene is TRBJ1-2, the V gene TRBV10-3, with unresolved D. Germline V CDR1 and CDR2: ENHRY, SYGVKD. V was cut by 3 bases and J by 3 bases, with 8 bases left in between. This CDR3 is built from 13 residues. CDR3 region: CAISDERDYGYTF. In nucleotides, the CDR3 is TGTGCCATCAGTGATGAGCGGGACTATGGCTACACCTTC.

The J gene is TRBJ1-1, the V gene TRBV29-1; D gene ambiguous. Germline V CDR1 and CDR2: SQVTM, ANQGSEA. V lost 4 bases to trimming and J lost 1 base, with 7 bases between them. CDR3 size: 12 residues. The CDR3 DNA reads TGCAGCGTTGTTGCGGGGAACACTGAAGCTTTCTTT. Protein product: CSVVAGNTEAFF.

CDR3: CASTLGLGNEQFF. In DNA, the CDR3 is TGTGCCAGCACCCTAGGTCTAGGGAATGAGCAGTTCTTC. The chain carries TRBV7-3 and TRBJ2-1; D gene unclear. This CDR3 is 13 amino acids long. Trimming shortened V by 7 bases and J by 7 bases, and 14 bases separated the two germline ends. Germline V gene sequence: CDR1 SGHTA, CDR2 FQGTGA.

The CDR3 bases are TGCGCCAGCAGCCAAGTACAGGGAGGTGAGCCCCAGCATTTT. It yields the protein CASSQVQGGEPQHF. J is TRBJ1-5 and V is TRBV4-1; tentatively, D is TRBD1 (6 bases). Looked up from germline, CDR1 is MGHRA and CDR2 is YSYEKL. The CDR3 consists of 14 residues. The ends were cut back, 1 base at V and 8 bases at J, with 12 bases in the middle.

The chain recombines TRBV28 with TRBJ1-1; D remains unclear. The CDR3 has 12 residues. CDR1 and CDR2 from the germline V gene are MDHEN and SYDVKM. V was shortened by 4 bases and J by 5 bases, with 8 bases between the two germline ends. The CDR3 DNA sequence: TGTGCCAGCAGTTATCTGGGGACTGAAGCTTTCTTT. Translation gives CASSYLGTEAFF.

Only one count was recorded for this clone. CDR3 bases: TGTGCCAGCAGTTTCGCGGAATCCATGAACACTGAAGCTTTCTTT. Protein: CASSFAESMNTEAFF. The chain has TRBV28 and TRBJ1-1; D is unresolved. Trimming cost V 3 bases and J 0 bases, with 11 bases left between them. The CDR3 length is 15 residues. The V gene's germline CDR1 is MDHEN and CDR2 SYDVKM.

CDR3 bases: TGCGCCAGCAGCCAAGGGGGCCTAGAGACCCAGTACTTC. Protein sequence: CASSQGGLETQYF. The chain combines TRBV4-3 with TRBJ2-5; TRBD1 is a possible D gene (5 bases). V gave up 1 base and J gave up 4 bases, with 7 bases separating them. The CDR3 loop spans 13 amino acids. Per the germline V gene, CDR1 is LGHNA and CDR2 is YSLEER.

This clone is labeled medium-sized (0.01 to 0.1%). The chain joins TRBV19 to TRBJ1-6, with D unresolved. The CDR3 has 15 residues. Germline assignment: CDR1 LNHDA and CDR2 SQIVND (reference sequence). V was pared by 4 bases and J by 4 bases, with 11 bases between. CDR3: CASSKAWGYNSPLHF. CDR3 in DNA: TGTGCCAGTAGTAAAGCCTGGGGATATAATTCACCCCTCCACTTT.

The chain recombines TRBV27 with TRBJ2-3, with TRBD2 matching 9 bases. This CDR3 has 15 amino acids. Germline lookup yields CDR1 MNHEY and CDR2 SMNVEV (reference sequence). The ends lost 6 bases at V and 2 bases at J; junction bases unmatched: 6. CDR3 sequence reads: CASRDSGSPTDTQYF. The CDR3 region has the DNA TGTGCCAGCAGAGATAGCGGGAGCCCCACAGATACGCAGTATTTT.

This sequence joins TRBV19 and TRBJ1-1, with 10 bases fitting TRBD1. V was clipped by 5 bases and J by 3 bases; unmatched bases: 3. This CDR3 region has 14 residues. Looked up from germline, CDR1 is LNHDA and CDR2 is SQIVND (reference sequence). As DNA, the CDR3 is TGTGCCAGTAGTTGGACAGGGGGAGACACTGAAGCTTTCTTT. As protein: CASSWTGGDTEAFF. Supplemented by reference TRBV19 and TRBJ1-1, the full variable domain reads DGGITQSPKYLFRKEGQNVTLSCEQNLNHDAMYWYRQDPGQGLRLIYYSQIVNDFQKGDIAEGYSVSREKKESFPLTVTSAQKNPTAFYLCASSWTGGDTEAFFGQGTRLTVV.

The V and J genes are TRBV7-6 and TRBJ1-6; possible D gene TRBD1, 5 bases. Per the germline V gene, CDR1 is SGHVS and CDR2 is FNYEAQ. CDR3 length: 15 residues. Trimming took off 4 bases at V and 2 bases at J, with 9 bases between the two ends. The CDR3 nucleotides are TGTGCCAGCAGCTCCTCGGGGGCCTATAATTCACCCCTCCACTTT. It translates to CASSSSGAYNSPLHF.

CDR3 in DNA: TGTGCCAGCAGTTTAAGGGACTACCTCTACGAGCAGTACTTC. Its protein is CASSLRDYLYEQYF. This chain uses TRBV28 with TRBJ2-7, with TRBD2 matching 7 bases. J lost 3 bases, V lost 2 bases, and 4 bases had no gene match. The germline V gene encodes CDR1 MDHEN and CDR2 SYDVKM. CDR3 size: 14 residues.

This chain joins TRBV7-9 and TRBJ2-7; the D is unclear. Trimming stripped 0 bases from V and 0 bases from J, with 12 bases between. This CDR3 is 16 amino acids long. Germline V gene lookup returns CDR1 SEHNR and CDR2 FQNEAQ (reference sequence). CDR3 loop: CASSLAEKGNSYEQYF. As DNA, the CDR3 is TGTGCCAGCAGCTTAGCCGAGAAGGGAAACTCCTACGAGCAGTACTTC.

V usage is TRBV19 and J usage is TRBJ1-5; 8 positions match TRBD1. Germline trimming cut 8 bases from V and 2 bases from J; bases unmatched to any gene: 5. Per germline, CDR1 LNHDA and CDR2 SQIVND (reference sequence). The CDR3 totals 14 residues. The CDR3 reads CASRTTGGNQPQHF. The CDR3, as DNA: TGTGCCAGTCGGACGACAGGGGGCAATCAGCCCCAGCATTTT.

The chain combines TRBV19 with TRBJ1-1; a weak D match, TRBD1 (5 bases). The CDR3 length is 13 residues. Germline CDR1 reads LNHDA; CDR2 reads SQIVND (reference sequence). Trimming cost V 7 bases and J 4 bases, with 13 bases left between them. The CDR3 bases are TGTGCCAGTAATTGGGGGGGAGGCACTGAAGCTTTCTTT. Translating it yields CASNWGGGTEAFF.

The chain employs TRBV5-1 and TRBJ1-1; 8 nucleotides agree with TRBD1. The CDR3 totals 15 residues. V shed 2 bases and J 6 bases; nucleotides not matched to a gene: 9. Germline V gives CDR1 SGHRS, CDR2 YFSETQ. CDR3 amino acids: CASSLGQGFSPEAFF. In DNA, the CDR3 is TGCGCCAGCAGCTTAGGACAGGGCTTTAGCCCTGAAGCTTTCTTT. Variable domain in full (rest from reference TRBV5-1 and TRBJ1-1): KAGVTQTPRYLIKTRGQQVTLSCSPISGHRSVSWYQQTPGQGLQFLFEYFSETQRNKGNFPGRFSGRQFSNSRSEMNVSTLELGDSALYLCASSLGQGFSPEAFFGQGTRLTVV.

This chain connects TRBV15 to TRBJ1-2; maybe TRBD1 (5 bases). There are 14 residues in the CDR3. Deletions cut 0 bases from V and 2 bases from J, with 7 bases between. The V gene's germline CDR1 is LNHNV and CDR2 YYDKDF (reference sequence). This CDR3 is CATSRDRVNYGYTF. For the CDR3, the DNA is TGTGCCACCAGCAGAGACAGGGTAAACTATGGCTACACCTTC.

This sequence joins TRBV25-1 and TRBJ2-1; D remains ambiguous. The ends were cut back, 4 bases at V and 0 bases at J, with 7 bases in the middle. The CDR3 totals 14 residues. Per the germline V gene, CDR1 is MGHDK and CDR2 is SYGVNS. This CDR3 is CASSGVSSYNEQFF. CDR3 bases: TGTGCCAGCAGTGGGGTTAGCTCCTACAATGAGCAGTTCTTC.

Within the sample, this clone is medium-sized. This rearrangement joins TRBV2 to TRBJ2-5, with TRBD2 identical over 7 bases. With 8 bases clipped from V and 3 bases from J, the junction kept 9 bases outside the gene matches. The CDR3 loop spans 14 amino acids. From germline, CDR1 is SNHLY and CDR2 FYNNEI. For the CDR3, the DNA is TGTGCCAGCGGGGGGGGGACGGATGAAGAGACCCAGTACTTC. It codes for CASGGGTDEETQYF.

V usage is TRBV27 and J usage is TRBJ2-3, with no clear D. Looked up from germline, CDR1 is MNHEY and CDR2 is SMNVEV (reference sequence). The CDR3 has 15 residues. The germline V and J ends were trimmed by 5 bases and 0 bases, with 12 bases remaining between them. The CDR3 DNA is TGTGCCAGCAGTCTCGCCCGAACTAGCACAGATACGCAGTATTTT. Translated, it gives CASSLARTSTDTQYF.

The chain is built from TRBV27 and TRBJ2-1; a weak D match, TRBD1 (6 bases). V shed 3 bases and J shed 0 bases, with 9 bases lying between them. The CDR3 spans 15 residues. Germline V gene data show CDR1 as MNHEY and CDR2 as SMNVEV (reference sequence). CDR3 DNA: TGTGCCAGCAGTTTTGGGGGCAGCTCCTACAATGAGCAGTTCTTC. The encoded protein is CASSFGGSSYNEQFF.